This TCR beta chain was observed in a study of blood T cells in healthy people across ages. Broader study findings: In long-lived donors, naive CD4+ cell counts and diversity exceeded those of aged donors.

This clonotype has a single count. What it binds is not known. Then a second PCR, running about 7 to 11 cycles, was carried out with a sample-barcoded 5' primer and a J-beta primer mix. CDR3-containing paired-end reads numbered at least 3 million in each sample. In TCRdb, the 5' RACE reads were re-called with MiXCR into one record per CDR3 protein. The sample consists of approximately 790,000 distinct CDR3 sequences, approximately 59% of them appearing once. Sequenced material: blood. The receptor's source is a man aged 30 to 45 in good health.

The CDR3, as DNA: TGTGCCAGCAGCCCACACCTCCAAGAGACCCAGTACTTC. Translation: CASSPHLQETQYF. This sequence joins TRBV27 and TRBJ2-5; D call uncertain. This CDR3 region has 13 residues. V was clipped by 6 bases and J by 1 base, with 9 bases between them. In germline, CDR1 is MNHEY, CDR2 SMNVEV (reference sequence).